This TCR beta chain was documented in a study of T cells after yellow fever vaccination (dated by TCRdb to about 2019). Regarding the complete study: The SMART-Seq v4 Ultra Low Input RNA kit was used to prepare libraries from fractions with low cell numbers. The cohort comprised two healthy male donors, one aged 18 to 30 and one aged 30 to 40 years. Bulk PBMC replicates and cell subsets were isolated from blood drawn at multiple timepoints before and after both primary and secondary immunization. To track T-cell clones before and after primary and booster YFV17D yellow fever vaccination, bulk TCR alpha and beta repertoires were sequenced longitudinally. Here is what the overall study found, with its caveats: Compared with the primary T-cell response, the secondary T-cell response was faster but weaker, reaching its peak on day 5 rather than on day 15. After the booster, most of the clones that had expanded following primary vaccination were detected again (96% of CD4 and around 88% of CD8), which suggests that memory was broadly maintained. Because the study included only a couple of donors, the extent to which the findings can be generalized is limited. A small fraction of clonotypes appeared in both the CD4 and CD8 compartments, likely as a result of convergent recombination. Because abundant contaminating clonotypes from the bulk population could be contained in FACS-sorted repertoires, computational filtering was required.

The treatment or condition label corresponds to: live attenuated yellow fever vaccine strain. At every blood-draw timepoint, two biological replicates of bulk PBMCs were collected. A standard Ficoll-Paque protocol was used to isolate PBMCs from peripheral blood. RNA was extracted with TriZol from bulk PBMCs, CD4 and CD8 fractions, and dextramer-positive and dextramer-negative fractions. Deletion took 4 bases off V and 9 bases off J, with a span of 16 bases between the germline ends. CDR1 and CDR2 (LGHDT, YNNKEL) derive from the germline V gene (reference sequence). Its CDR3 holds 14 amino acids, cysteine through phenylalanine. Here the CDR3 DNA is all that survives: 42 bases in frame from base 1. This clonotype appeared a few times. Its antigen is not yet known. No base qualities exist here, and no much larger clone lies one base off it. The data were produced on an Illumina NovaSeq 6000. TCR cDNA was synthesized by 5'RACE template switching, which introduced a universal primer site and unique molecular identifiers. Priming for cDNA synthesis came from both the TCR alpha and TCR beta constant segments. Library amplification involved two PCR steps, and the second step added sample barcodes and sequencing adapters. Sequencing of libraries was performed on Illumina HiSeq 2500 (2x100 bp) or NovaSeq (2x150 bp). As for how the authors treated the data: Demultiplexing of reads and collapsing into UMI consensus sequences were performed with MIGEC, and V(D)J alignment was carried out with MiXCR. Clonotypes responding to the vaccine were identified with edgeR on replicate PBMC samples, with the criteria of FDR below 0.01 and a log2 fold change above 5 up to day 15. CD4 or CD8 identity was assigned to each bulk clonotype according to whether the clonotype was present at higher abundance in the sequenced CD4 repertoire or the sequenced CD8 repertoire. TCRdb's own reprocessing of the public reads used fastp at Q25 and MiXCR and kept productive beta chains. Merged by CDR3 protein, the rows form single entries marked with the most common genes and DNA. The V and J calls and clone size are TCRdb's, not the authors'. This sample is represented by over 300,000 distinct CDR3 sequences; 3.6% of them were singletons. The ten largest clonotypes hold about a quarter of the sample.

This sequence uses TRBV3-1 and TRBJ1-3; the D gene is not confidently resolved. This sample comprised PBMCs, obtained on the day of the yellow fever booster vaccination. This receptor was taken from a young man who received the YFV17D yellow fever vaccine. The CDR3 reads CASSPTSSQSTIYF. The nucleotides read TGTGCCAGCAGCCCGACATCGTCGCAAAGCACCATATATTTT.